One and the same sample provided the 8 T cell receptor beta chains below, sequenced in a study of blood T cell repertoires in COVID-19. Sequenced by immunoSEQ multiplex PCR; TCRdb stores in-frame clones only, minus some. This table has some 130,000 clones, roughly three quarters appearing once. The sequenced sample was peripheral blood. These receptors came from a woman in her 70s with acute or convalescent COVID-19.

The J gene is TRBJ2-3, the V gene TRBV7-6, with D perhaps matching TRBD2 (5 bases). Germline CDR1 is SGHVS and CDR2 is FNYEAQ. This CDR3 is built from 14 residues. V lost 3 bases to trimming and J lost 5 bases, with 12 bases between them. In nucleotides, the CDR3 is TGTGCCAGCAGCTTTCGGAGCGGAAGAGATACGCAGTATTTT. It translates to CASSFRSGRDTQYF.

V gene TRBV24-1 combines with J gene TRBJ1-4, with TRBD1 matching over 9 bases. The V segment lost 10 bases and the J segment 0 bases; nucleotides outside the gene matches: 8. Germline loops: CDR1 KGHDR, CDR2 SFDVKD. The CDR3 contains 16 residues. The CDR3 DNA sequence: TGTGCCACGGTATATTGGACAGGGGCAACTAATGAAAAACTGTTTTTT. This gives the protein CATVYWTGATNEKLFF.

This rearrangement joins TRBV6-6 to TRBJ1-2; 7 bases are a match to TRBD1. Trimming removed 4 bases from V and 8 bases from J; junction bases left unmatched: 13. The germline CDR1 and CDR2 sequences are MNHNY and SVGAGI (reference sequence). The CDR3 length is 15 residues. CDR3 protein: CASSSPGIEGGGYTF. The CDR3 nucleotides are TGTGCCAGCAGTTCCCCGGGAATCGAAGGGGGCGGCTACACCTTC.

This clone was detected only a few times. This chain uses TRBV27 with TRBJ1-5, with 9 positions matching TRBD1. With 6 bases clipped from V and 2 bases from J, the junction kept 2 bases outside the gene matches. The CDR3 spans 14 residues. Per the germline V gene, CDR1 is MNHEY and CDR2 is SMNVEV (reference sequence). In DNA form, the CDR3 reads TGTGCCAGCAGCAGGACAGGGGGCAATCAGCCCCAGCATTTT. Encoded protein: CASSRTGGNQPQHF.

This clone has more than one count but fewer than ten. Written as DNA, the CDR3 is TGTGCCAGCAGCAAACGAGACATGGAGCAATCGACTAGCGGGAGGGCCGCCAATGAGCAGTTCTTC. Translated: CASSKRDMEQSTSGRAANEQFF. V usage is TRBV21-1 and J usage is TRBJ2-1; the table's D call TRBD2 went unverified against the DNA. TRBV21-1 is deemed a pseudogene. The CDR3 is 22 amino acids.

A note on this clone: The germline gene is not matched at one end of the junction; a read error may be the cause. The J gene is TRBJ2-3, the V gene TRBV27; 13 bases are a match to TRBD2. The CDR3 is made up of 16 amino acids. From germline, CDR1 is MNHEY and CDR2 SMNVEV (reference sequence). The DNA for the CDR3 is TGTGCCAGCAGCCGGGGACTAGCGGGGCTCACATATACGCAGTATTTT. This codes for CASSRGLAGLTYTQYF.

CDR3 sequence: CAISRQGEETQYF. Here the CDR3 DNA reads TGTGCCATCAGCCGACAGGGGGAGGAGACCCAGTACTTC. The gene calls are TRBV10-3 and TRBJ2-5; 9 positions agree with TRBD1. The CDR3 is 13 residues long. Germline V CDR1 and CDR2: ENHRY, SYGVKD. Trimming cost V 6 bases and J 5 bases; bases outside gene matches: 4.

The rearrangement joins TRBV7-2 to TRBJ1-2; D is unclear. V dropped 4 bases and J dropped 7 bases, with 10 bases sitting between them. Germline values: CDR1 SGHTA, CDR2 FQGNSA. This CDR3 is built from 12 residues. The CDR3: CASSSSHGGYTF. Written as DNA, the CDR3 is TGTGCCAGCAGCTCCTCGCACGGTGGCTACACCTTC.